This TCR beta chain emerged from a study of CD39 and CD103 CD8 tumor-infiltrating T cells (dated by TCRdb to the late 2010s). With respect to the entire study: The repertoire comparisons shown came from four patients: one with an HPV-positive HNSCC, one with an HPV-negative HNSCC, one with ovarian cancer and one with melanoma. TCRbeta CDR3 deep sequencing compared repertoires of CD8 TIL subsets defined by CD103 and CD39 with peripheral memory CD8 T cells. General conclusions and limits of the study: Compared with DN and SP CD8 TILs and with blood memory CD8 T cells, DP CD8 TILs appeared more oligoclonal, with the top 30 clonotypes covering about 50-86%. DP TIL clonotypes were rarely detected in blood or uninvolved lymph node, whereas DN TIL clonotypes were found to largely overlap with peripheral memory CD8 repertoires.

From roughly 10,000 to 100,000 sorted cells per subset, genomic DNA was extracted using the DNeasy Blood and Tissue Kit. The TCRbeta V-J or V-D-J regions were sequenced and mapped through the immunoSEQ service, and coverage above 10x per sample was achieved. The authors processed their data as follows. Only productive rearrangements exported from the immunoSEQ Analyzer platform were analyzed, with clonality assessed on the 500 most abundant clones. The Morisita-Horn similarity index and the Jaccard index were used to quantify repertoire overlap between populations. Morisita-Horn similarity between CD8 T-cell subset TCR repertoires was measured in over 5 cancer patients. What TCRdb holds here is the immuneACCESS table cut down to in-frame rearrangements. Part of the clones is not present; checked against another copy, under half of the missing clones reflect an unresolved V gene, and the others are unexplained. Clone size and V and J calls were adopted from that table, with D and trimming inferred from the DNA. The sample has about 810 clones on record, approximately 77% of them singletons. 13% to 15% of the sample rests with the top ten.

The germline V gene gives CDR1 as SNHLY and CDR2 as FYNNEI. The CDR3 spans 14 residues, from the cysteine through the phenylalanine. The retained sequence is limited to the CDR3, 42 bases, with the frame set at the first base. Patients were not receiving therapy at sample collection, though earlier treatments ranged from chemotherapy, radiotherapy, surgery and immunotherapy to none. Thawed cells were enriched for T lymphocytes with a negative-selection kit, adding EpCAM beads for tumor-infiltrating lymphocytes. For the CD8 TIL subsets, CD3+CD4-CD8+CD45RA- cells were FACS-sorted and divided into DN, SP and DP based on their expression of CD39 and CD103. Tumor specimens were cut into small pieces, digested for 1 h with hyaluronidase, collagenase and DNase, then filtered, enriched over Ficoll and cryopreserved. Populations were sorted to over 98% purity on a FACSAria II, and cell pellets were frozen for TCR sequencing without culture.

As regards this clone: Its specific antigen is unknown. A junction end diverges from the germline sequence, so it may reflect a read error.

Recombination connected TRBV2 to TRBJ1-2, with no confidently assigned D gene. This sequence was found in a human donor with head and neck squamous cell carcinoma. Sample: CD39- CD103+ CD8+ T cells sorted from the tumor. Interpreted using the paper, the cell subset or site label stands for: CD103+CD39- single-positive CD45RA- CD8 T cells. At the DNA level, the sequence is TGTGCCGGCAGTGTAACAACCTATGGCTATGGCTACACCTTC. It encodes CAGSVTTYGYGYTF.